This T cell receptor beta chain was recovered during a study of spatial heterogeneity in lung cancer. General observations from the study: Compared with follow-up, resection was when ubiquitous expanded tumor TCRs appeared in blood more.

As to time point: sample taken at primary tumor resection. Samples were obtained from more than 70 donors, all untreated early-stage non-small cell lung cancer patients. No cell sorting; template was whole RNA from tumor, lung tissue or PBMC. Points on this clonotype: As yet, its antigen is unknown.

A unique molecular identifier was carried by every single TCR cDNA molecule. TCRdb re-analysed the 5' RACE reads in MiXCR, keeping a single row per CDR3 protein. This sample has tens of thousands of distinct CDR3 sequences, with around 7% found just once. This TCR was sampled from a male donor with early-stage non-small cell lung cancer. The sample consisted of PBMCs, taken at surgery.

CDR3 bases: TGTGCCAGCAGTTTAGAGGGGGCTGGGGCTTTCTTT. Protein product: CASSLEGAGAFF. The V and J genes are TRBV12-3 or TRBV12-4 and TRBJ1-1; 7 positions agree with TRBD1. This CDR3 has 12 residues. J gave up 11 bases and V 1 base, and 4 bases lay outside the gene matches.